Included here is one T cell receptor (beta chain) sequence, with context. At least ten counts were recorded for this clonotype. This clone's antigen is unknown. No base quality information exists; no much larger clone differs at one position. The receptor library was made with 5' RACE. Sequencing instrument: NextSeq 500. The TCR library protocol attached unique molecular identifiers to individual cDNA molecules to correct for sequencing error and PCR bias. Both TCR alpha and beta chains were sequenced, and tight co-correlation was observed between alpha and beta sequence abundances in each sample. Concerning the study's data processing: Decombinator V4 was used to perform V gene, J gene and CDR3 annotation of TCR sequences. Expanded TCRs were defined as changing significantly between any two time points under a Poisson model with p below 0.0001. TCR abundances were normalised to the total number of TCRs sequenced in each sample and reported as counts per million. TRAV1-2 paired with TRAJ12, TRAJ20 or TRAJ33 defined MAIT TCRs, while TRAV10 paired with TRAJ18 defined iNKT TCRs. A search of VDJdb, accessed on 1 November 2021, was run for TCRs annotated to CMV, EBV and SARS-CoV-2, with TCRs annotated for multiple antigens excluded. The public reads were reanalyzed by TCRdb: fastp trimming at Q25, MiXCR alignment, in-frame beta chains only. Here each entry gathers all rows of one CDR3 protein and keeps the most common genes and DNA. The V and J calls were determined by TCRdb, not by the authors. The sample profile shows some 31,000 distinct CDR3 sequences; roughly 6% of them were found once. The top ten clones comprise 4.5% to 5.5% of the sample.

Set within a cohort of healthcare workers in London, UK, this nested case-control study involved weekly PCR testing of nasopharyngeal swabs along with blood sampling. Healthcare workers were recruited during the week of the UK lockdown, between 23 and 31 March 2020, and followed weekly for up to 16 weeks. The data were obtained in a study of early T cells in non-severe SARS-CoV-2 infection (dated by TCRdb to the early 2020s). At the level of the whole study: Bulk RNA from unsorted whole blood was used for TCR sequencing, so alpha and beta chains could not be paired.

The germline V gene (reference sequence) supplies CDR1 LNHDA and CDR2 SQIVND. The CDR3, cysteine through phenylalanine, is 13 amino acids long. The CDR3 DNA has 39 bases and is translated from base 1. V drops 7 bases and J drops 0 bases, leaving 7 bases in between. Results the study describes overall, beyond this receptor: VDJdb matching was skewed toward anti-spike CD8 responses and likely underestimated virus-specific expansions by missing private and CD4 specificities.

This receptor was obtained from an adult who was a healthcare worker with PCR-confirmed SARS-CoV-2 infection or an uninfected control (not recorded which). The sequenced sample consisted of whole blood. The rearrangement combines TRBV19 with TRBJ2-1, with the D gene uncertain. Here the CDR3 is given as CASTTSSYNEQFF. The nucleotides are TGTGCCAGTACCACCAGCTCCTACAATGAGCAGTTCTTC.